This record concerns one T cell receptor (beta chain) sequence. Its antigen is unknown. The record originates from a study of cytomegalovirus exposure and HLA in healthy donors. Study in general: Prior work identified 120 million or so unique TCR beta sequences in approximately 180 million T cells. Study-wide points: Productive rates of about 87% or about 30% were seen for most TCR beta V segments in an earlier analysis. It was approximately 170 TCR beta chains that were listed as cytomegalovirus-associated.

Between the trimmed V and J ends, which lost 6 bases and 5 bases, there was a span of 17 bases. This CDR3 has 15 amino acids. Primers included in the PCR were 60 Vbeta and 13 Jbeta primers. In the study's own analysis: A later analysis counted roughly 74 million unique TCR beta chains, some 12 million shared. The method was immunoSEQ multiplex PCR; TCRdb's version includes in-frame clones alone and lacks a portion of them. V, J and clone size are taken as reported in that table, and D and trimming were inferred from the DNA itself. The sample consists of about 43,000 clones, over 75% of them appearing once.

The source material was PBMCs. The chain employs TRBV23-1 and TRBJ1-5, with D possibly matching TRBD1 (5 bases). TRBV23-1 is an ORF, with its function uncertain. The receptor was derived from a man aged 45-65 years in good health and CMV-seronegative. In DNA form, the CDR3 reads TGCGCCAGCAGCCAGCCGGGGGGGGTTGATCAGCCCCAGCATTTT. Amino acid sequence: CASSQPGGVDQPQHF.